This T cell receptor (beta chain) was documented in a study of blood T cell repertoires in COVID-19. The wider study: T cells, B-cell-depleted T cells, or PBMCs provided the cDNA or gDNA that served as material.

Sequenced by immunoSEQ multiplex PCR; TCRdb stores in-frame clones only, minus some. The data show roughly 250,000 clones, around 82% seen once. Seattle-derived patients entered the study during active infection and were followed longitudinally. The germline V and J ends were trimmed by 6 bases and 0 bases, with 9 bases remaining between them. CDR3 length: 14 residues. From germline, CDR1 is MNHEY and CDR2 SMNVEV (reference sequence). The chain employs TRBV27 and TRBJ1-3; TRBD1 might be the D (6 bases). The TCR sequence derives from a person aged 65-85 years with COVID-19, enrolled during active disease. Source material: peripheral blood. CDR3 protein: CASSDRFSGNTIYF. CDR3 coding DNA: TGTGCCAGCAGCGACAGGTTCTCTGGAAACACCATATATTTT.